What follows are 26 T cell receptor beta chains derived from one specimen sequenced in a study of blood T cell repertoires in COVID-19. The protocol was immunoSEQ multiplex PCR, while the TCRdb copy is restricted to in-frame clones and leaves out a portion. This repertoire shows 240,000 or so clones, about 87% found once; its top ten account for just over 0.85%. Source material: PBMCs or T cells enriched from blood (not recorded which). The receptors were gathered from a man between 45 and 60 years old who had been exposed to COVID-19.

This CDR3 is CASSSRDSSYNEQFF. The DNA of the CDR3 is TGTGCCAGCAGTTCTCGCGATAGCTCCTACAATGAGCAGTTCTTC. This chain links TRBV6-5 with TRBJ2-1; D gene uncertain. The CDR3 loop spans 15 amino acids. Trimming cost V 4 bases and J 0 bases, with 10 bases left between them. From germline, CDR1 is MNHEY and CDR2 SVGAGI.

The rearrangement uses TRBV5-1 and TRBJ1-6; tentative D call: TRBD1 (6 bases). The germline gives CDR1 SGHRS, CDR2 YFSETQ. Between the trimmed V and J ends, which lost 4 bases and 8 bases, there was a span of 16 bases. The CDR3 consists of 15 residues. The CDR3 nucleotides read TGCGCCAGCAGCCCATGGGGGGGCGGTTATTCACCCCTCCACTTT. This gives the protein CASSPWGGGYSPLHF.

The rearrangement joins TRBV28 to TRBJ1-4, with D possibly TRBD1 on 6 matching bases. The V gene lost 2 bases and the J gene lost 8 bases, with 12 bases spanning the gap. The CDR3 totals 14 residues. From germline, CDR1 is MDHEN and CDR2 SYDVKM. CDR3 sequence reads: CASSLLGAWEKLFF. CDR3 in DNA: TGTGCCAGCAGTTTACTGGGGGCCTGGGAAAAACTGTTTTTT. Looking up the rest from reference TRBV28 and TRBJ1-4 gives the full variable domain: DVKVTQSSRYLVKRTGEKVFLECVQDMDHENMFWYRQDPGLGLRLIYFSYDVKMKEKGDIPEGYSVSREKKERFSLILESASTNQTSMYLCASSLLGAWEKLFFGSGTQLSVL.

The chain carries TRBV28 and TRBJ1-2; maybe TRBD1 (5 bases). The CDR3 sequence is 14 residues long. Trimming removed 3 bases from V and 8 bases from J, with 16 bases in between. Germline CDR1 and CDR2: MDHEN and SYDVKM. The CDR3 reads CASSFAWQGIGYTF. In DNA, the CDR3 is TGTGCCAGCAGTTTTGCTTGGCAGGGTATAGGCTACACCTTC.

The chain combines TRBV25-1 with TRBJ1-5; 9 nucleotides align to TRBD1. Losses at the gene ends were 3 bases for V and 4 bases for J; bases not matched to a gene: 10. Germline CDR1 is MGHDK and CDR2 is SYGVNS. The CDR3 contains 17 residues. CDR3 sequence (DNA): TGTGCCAGCAGTGACCGACAGGGGGGGGAGATTAATCAGCCCCAGCATTTT. It translates to CASSDRQGGEINQPQHF.

The chain links TRBV6-2 or TRBV6-3 to TRBJ1-5; possible D gene TRBD1, 6 bases. V was trimmed by 5 bases and J by 7 bases, leaving 15 bases between them. CDR1 is MNHEY, CDR2 SVGEGT, per germline. The CDR3 has 14 residues. The CDR3 spells CASSRTAAEQPQHF. As DNA, the CDR3 is TGTGCCAGCAGTCGGACAGCAGCGGAGCAGCCCCAGCATTTT.

The rearrangement uses TRBV18 and TRBJ1-1; no clear D gene. V lost 3 bases and J lost 3, with 11 bases in between. This CDR3 has 14 amino acids. Germline CDR1 and CDR2: KGHSH and LQKENI. Written as DNA, the CDR3 is TGTGCCAGCTCACCCTTATCGGGGTACACTGAAGCTTTCTTT. Translating it yields CASSPLSGYTEAFF.

The V and J genes are TRBV9 and TRBJ1-2, with 7 positions matching TRBD1. The V gene's germline CDR1 is SGDLS and CDR2 YYNGEE. The CDR3 totals 15 residues. V trimming: 6 bases; J trimming: 5 bases; junction bases outside the gene matches: 13. The CDR3 reads CASTLGAGGMYGYTF. CDR3 nucleotides: TGTGCCAGCACCCTAGGGGCAGGGGGAATGTATGGCTACACCTTC.

This clone was counted once. The V and J genes are TRBV6-5 and TRBJ1-2; no reliable D call. Looked up from germline, CDR1 is MNHEY and CDR2 is SVGAGI. V shed 7 bases and J shed 4 bases, with 7 bases lying between them. The CDR3 spans 11 residues. The CDR3 DNA reads as TGTGCCAGCAAACACGCCTATGGCTACACCTTC. Residues: CASKHAYGYTF.

There are a few counts of this clone. The chain recombines TRBV4-1 with TRBJ2-5; 11 positions agree with TRBD2. Unmatched junction bases numbered 8, after V lost 1 base and J lost 7 bases. Germline CDR1 and CDR2: MGHRA and YSYEKL. This CDR3 is 16 amino acids long. The CDR3 here is CASSQGFTSGSGTQYF. The CDR3 nucleotides read TGCGCCAGCAGCCAAGGGTTTACTAGCGGGAGTGGGACCCAGTACTTC.

V and J are TRBV18 and TRBJ2-7; perhaps TRBD2 as D (6 bases). Looked up from germline, CDR1 is KGHSH and CDR2 is LQKENI. The V and J ends lost 4 bases and 3 bases respectively, with 10 bases between them. The CDR3 loop spans 13 amino acids. CDR3 in DNA: TGTGCCAGCTCACAGGGACTGCGCTACGAGCAGTACGTC. This codes for CASSQGLRYEQYV.

V is TRBV5-1 and J is TRBJ2-2; D is unresolved. Germline V gene data show CDR1 as SGHRS and CDR2 as YFSETQ. This CDR3 has 16 amino acids. Trimming removed 7 bases from V and 6 bases from J, with 22 bases in between. CDR3 protein: CASSTDRVTASGELFF. For the CDR3, the DNA is TGCGCCAGCTCGACCGACCGGGTCACCGCCTCCGGGGAGCTGTTTTTT.

The CDR3 DNA is TGCGCCAGCAGCTCCCTATTTAGCTCCTACAATGAGCAGTTCTTC. This gives the protein CASSSLFSSYNEQFF. The genes are TRBV5-1 and TRBJ2-1; no reliable D call. Deletions cut 3 bases from V and 0 bases from J, with 10 bases between. CDR3 size: 15 residues. The germline V gene has CDR1 SGHRS and CDR2 YFSETQ. Full variable domain (missing parts from reference TRBV5-1 and TRBJ2-1): KAGVTQTPRYLIKTRGQQVTLSCSPISGHRSVSWYQQTPGQGLQFLFEYFSETQRNKGNFPGRFSGRQFSNSRSEMNVSTLELGDSALYLCASSSLFSSYNEQFFGPGTRLTVL.

The chain joins TRBV4-2 to TRBJ2-4; 15 positions agree with TRBD2. Germline V gives CDR1 LGHNA, CDR2 YNFKEQ. The J segment lost 9 bases and the V segment lost 0 bases, leaving 9 bases of the junction unmatched. The CDR3 covers 18 residues. The CDR3 sequence: CASSQDESLGLAGGIQYF. The CDR3 DNA sequence: TGTGCCAGCAGCCAAGATGAAAGTTTGGGACTAGCGGGAGGCATTCAGTACTTC.

This clone was observed at least ten times. V gene TRBV2 combines with J gene TRBJ2-7; 7 bases match TRBD1. J was trimmed by 4 bases and V by 6 bases; bases with no gene match: 0. This CDR3 is built from 11 residues. Looked up from germline, CDR1 is SNHLY and CDR2 is FYNNEI. The CDR3 is CASRGQYEQYF. CDR3 sequence (DNA): TGTGCCAGCAGGGGACAGTACGAGCAGTACTTC. The whole variable domain, filled in from reference TRBV2 and TRBJ2-7, reads EPEVTQTPSHQVTQMGQEVILRCVPISNHLYFYWYRQILGQKVEFLVSFYNNEISEKSEIFDDQFSVERPDGSNFTLKIRSTKLEDSAMYFCASRGQYEQYFGPGTRLTVT.

The V and J genes are TRBV10-3 and TRBJ1-2; tentative D call: TRBD1 (5 bases). The CDR3 runs 13 residues. In germline, CDR1 is ENHRY, CDR2 SYGVKD. V dropped 3 bases and J dropped 8 bases, with 13 bases sitting between them. In DNA, the CDR3 is TGTGCCATCAGTGAAACTGCAGGGCGAGGCTACACCTTC. It translates to CAISETAGRGYTF.

This chain uses TRBV19 with TRBJ1-5; 10 nucleotides match TRBD1. Unmatched junction bases numbered 7, after V lost 5 bases and J lost 0 bases. The CDR3 contains 17 residues. Germline loops: CDR1 LNHDA, CDR2 SQIVND (reference sequence). The CDR3 DNA is TGTGCCAGTAGTCTGGGACAGGGGTGGGGTAGCAATCAGCCCCAGCATTTT. Amino acids: CASSLGQGWGSNQPQHF. Variable domain in full (rest from reference TRBV19 and TRBJ1-5): DGGITQSPKYLFRKEGQNVTLSCEQNLNHDAMYWYRQDPGQGLRLIYYSQIVNDFQKGDIAEGYSVSREKKESFPLTVTSAQKNPTAFYLCASSLGQGWGSNQPQHFGDGTRLSIL.

This chain connects TRBV5-1 to TRBJ1-5, with TRBD1 as a possible D gene (5 bases). This CDR3 has 16 residues. Trimming left V 0 bases short and J 2 bases short, with 12 bases between. Germline loops: CDR1 SGHRS, CDR2 YFSETQ. This CDR3 is CASSLDGREGNQPQHF. The CDR3 DNA sequence: TGCGCCAGCAGCTTGGATGGCAGGGAGGGCAATCAGCCCCAGCATTTT. Complete variable domain (other parts from reference TRBV5-1 and TRBJ1-5): KAGVTQTPRYLIKTRGQQVTLSCSPISGHRSVSWYQQTPGQGLQFLFEYFSETQRNKGNFPGRFSGRQFSNSRSEMNVSTLELGDSALYLCASSLDGREGNQPQHFGDGTRLSIL.

This rearrangement joins TRBV7-9 to TRBJ1-3; TRBD1 might be the D (5 bases). The V end lost 11 bases, the J end lost 0 bases, and 17 bases lay between the germline ends. CDR1 and CDR2 from the germline V gene are SEHNR and FQNEAQ (reference sequence). This CDR3 comprises 15 residues. The DNA for the CDR3 is TGTGCCGGCAAGGAGGGGCATCGCTCTGGAAACACCATATATTTT. It encodes CAGKEGHRSGNTIYF.

The chain combines TRBV6-2 or TRBV6-3 with TRBJ2-1; D is ambiguous. In germline, CDR1 is MNHEY, CDR2 SVGEGT. The CDR3 covers 13 residues. V was clipped by 0 bases and J by 4 bases, with 4 bases between them. The CDR3 nucleotides are TGTGCCAGCAGTTACTCATATTACAATGAGCAGTTCTTC. The encoded protein is CASSYSYYNEQFF.

The V gene is TRBV24-1, the J gene TRBJ2-5; perhaps TRBD2 as D (6 bases). Trimming stripped 3 bases from V and 0 bases from J, with 10 bases between. The germline gives CDR1 KGHDR, CDR2 SFDVKD. The length of the CDR3 is 15 residues. The CDR3 region is CATSDTSGDQETQYF. The CDR3 DNA reads as TGTGCCACCAGTGATACCTCGGGGGACCAAGAGACCCAGTACTTC.

As for this clone: An end of the junction differs from the germline gene, which may be a read error. The chain links TRBV5-4 to TRBJ2-4, with D tentatively TRBD2 (5 bases). This CDR3 has 14 amino acids. Germline values: CDR1 SGHNT, CDR2 YYREEE (reference sequence). The CDR3 sequence: CVSSLAAVAHIQYF. The CDR3 coding sequence is TGTGTCAGCAGCTTGGCAGCGGTAGCCCACATTCAGTACTTC.

V gene TRBV18 combines with J gene TRBJ2-6; 7 bases match TRBD1. The CDR3 length is 22 residues. The junction had 19 bases not matched to a gene; V was cut back by 2 bases and J by 0 bases. Germline CDR1 is KGHSH and CDR2 is LQKENI. In DNA form, the CDR3 reads TGTGCCAGCTCACCAAAAAGGACAGGCCGAAGCCGAGTACTCTCTGGGGCCAACGTCCTGACTTTC. It encodes CASSPKRTGRSRVLSGANVLTF.

The gene calls are TRBV7-9 and TRBJ1-3; D not certain. This CDR3 has 13 amino acids. Germline CDR1 reads SEHNR; CDR2 reads FQNEAQ (reference sequence). Between the trimmed V and J ends, which lost 3 bases and 7 bases, there was a span of 10 bases. The CDR3 nucleotides are TGTGCCAGCAGCTTCCATGTCAGGAACACCATATATTTT. Protein product: CASSFHVRNTIYF.

In DNA form, the CDR3 reads TGTGCCAGCGGGGGAGCGGGGTATGAGCAGTTCTTC. Amino acid sequence: CASGGAGYEQFF. V gene TRBV7-6 combines with J gene TRBJ2-1; TRBD2 aligns across 7 bases. This CDR3 region has 12 residues. CDR1 SGHVS and CDR2 FNYEAQ come from the germline V gene. V was clipped by 8 bases and J by 8 bases; unmatched bases: 6.

The chain recombines TRBV3-1 (or the pseudogene TRBV3-2) with TRBJ1-2, with TRBD1 as a possible D gene (6 bases). This CDR3 has 15 amino acids. Trimming stripped 2 bases from V and 6 bases from J, with 16 bases between. CDR1 LGHDT and CDR2 YNNKEL come from the germline V gene (reference sequence). The CDR3 loop is CASSQNWDTENGYTF. The CDR3 coding sequence is TGTGCCAGCAGCCAAAATTGGGACACCGAAAATGGCTACACCTTC.